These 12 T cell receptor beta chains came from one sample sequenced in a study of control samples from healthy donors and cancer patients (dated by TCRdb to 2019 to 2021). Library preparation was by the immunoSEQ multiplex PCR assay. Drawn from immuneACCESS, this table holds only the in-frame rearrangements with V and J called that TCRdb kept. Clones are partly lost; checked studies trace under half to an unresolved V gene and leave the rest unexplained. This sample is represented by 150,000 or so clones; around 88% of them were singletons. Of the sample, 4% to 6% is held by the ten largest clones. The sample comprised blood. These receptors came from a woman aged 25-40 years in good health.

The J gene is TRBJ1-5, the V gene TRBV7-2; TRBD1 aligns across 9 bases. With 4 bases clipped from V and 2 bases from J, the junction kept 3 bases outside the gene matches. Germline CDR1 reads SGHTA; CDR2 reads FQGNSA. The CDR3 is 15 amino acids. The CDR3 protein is CASSSRTGGNQPQHF. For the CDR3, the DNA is TGTGCCAGCAGCTCACGGACAGGGGGCAATCAGCCCCAGCATTTT.

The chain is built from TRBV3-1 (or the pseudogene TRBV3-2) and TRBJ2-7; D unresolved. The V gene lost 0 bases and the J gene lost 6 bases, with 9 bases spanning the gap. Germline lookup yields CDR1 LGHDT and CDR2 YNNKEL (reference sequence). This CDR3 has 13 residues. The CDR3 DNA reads TGTGCCAGCAGCCAAGACAGGTTTGGCGAGCAGTACTTC. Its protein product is CASSQDRFGEQYF.

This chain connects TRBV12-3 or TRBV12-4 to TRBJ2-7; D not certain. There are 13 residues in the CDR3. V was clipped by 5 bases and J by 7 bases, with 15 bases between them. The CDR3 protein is CASSLYAPKEQYV. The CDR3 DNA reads TGTGCCAGCAGTCTCTACGCCCCTAAAGAGCAGTACGTC.

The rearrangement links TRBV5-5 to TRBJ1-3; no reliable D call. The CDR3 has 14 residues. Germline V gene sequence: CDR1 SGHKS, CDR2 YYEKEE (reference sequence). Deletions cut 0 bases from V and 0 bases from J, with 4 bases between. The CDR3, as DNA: TGTGCCAGCAGCTTGGAGGACTCTGGAAACACCATATATTTT. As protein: CASSLEDSGNTIYF.

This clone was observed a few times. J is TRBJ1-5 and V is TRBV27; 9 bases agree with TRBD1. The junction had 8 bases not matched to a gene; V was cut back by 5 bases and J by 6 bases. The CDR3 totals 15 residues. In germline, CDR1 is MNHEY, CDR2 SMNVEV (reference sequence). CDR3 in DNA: TGTGCCAGCAGTGTTACAGGGGGCGCGATTCAGCCCCAGCATTTT. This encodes CASSVTGGAIQPQHF.

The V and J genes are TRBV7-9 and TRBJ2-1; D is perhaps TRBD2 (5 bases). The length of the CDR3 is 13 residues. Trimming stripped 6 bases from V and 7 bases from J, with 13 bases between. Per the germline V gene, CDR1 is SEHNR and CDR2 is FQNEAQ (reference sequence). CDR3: CASSEGSGNEQFF. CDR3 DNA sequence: TGTGCCAGCAGTGAGGGTAGTGGGAATGAGCAGTTCTTC.

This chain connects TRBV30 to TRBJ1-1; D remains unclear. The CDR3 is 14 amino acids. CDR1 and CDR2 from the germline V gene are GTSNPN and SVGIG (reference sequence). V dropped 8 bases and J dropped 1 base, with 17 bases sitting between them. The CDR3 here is CARELRGKNTEAFF. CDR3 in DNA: TGTGCCCGGGAGCTACGAGGGAAGAACACTGAAGCTTTCTTT.

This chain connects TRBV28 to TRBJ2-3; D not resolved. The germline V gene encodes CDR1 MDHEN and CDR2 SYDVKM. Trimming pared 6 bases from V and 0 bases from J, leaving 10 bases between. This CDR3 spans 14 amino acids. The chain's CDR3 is CASSPTYSTDTQYF. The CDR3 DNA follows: TGTGCCAGCAGCCCCACGTATAGCACAGATACGCAGTATTTT.

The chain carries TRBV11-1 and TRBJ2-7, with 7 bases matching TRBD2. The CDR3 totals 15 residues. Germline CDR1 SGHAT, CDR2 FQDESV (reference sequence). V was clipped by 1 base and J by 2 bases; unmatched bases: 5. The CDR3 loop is CASSLEQGGTYEQYF. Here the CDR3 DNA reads TGTGCCAGCAGCTTAGAGCAGGGAGGGACCTACGAGCAGTACTTC.

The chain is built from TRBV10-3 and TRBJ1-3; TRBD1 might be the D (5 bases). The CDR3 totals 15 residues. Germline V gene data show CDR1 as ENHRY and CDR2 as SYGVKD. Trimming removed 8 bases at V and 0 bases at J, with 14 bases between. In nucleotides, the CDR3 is TGTGCCATCGCTTTCTCGGGGGGCTCTGGAAACACCATATATTTT. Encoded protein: CAIAFSGGSGNTIYF.

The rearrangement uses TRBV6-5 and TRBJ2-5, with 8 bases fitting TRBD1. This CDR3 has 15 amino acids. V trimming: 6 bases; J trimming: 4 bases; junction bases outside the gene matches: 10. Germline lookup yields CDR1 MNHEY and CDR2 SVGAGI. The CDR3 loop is CASSPGQGWVETQYF. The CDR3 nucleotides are TGTGCCAGCAGCCCCGGACAGGGATGGGTAGAGACCCAGTACTTC.

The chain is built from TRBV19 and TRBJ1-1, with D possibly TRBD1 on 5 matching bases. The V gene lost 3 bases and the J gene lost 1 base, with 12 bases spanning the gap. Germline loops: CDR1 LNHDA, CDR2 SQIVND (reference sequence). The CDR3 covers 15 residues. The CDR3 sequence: CASSIADSSNTEAFF. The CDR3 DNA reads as TGTGCCAGTAGTATCGCTGACAGCTCGAACACTGAAGCTTTCTTT.